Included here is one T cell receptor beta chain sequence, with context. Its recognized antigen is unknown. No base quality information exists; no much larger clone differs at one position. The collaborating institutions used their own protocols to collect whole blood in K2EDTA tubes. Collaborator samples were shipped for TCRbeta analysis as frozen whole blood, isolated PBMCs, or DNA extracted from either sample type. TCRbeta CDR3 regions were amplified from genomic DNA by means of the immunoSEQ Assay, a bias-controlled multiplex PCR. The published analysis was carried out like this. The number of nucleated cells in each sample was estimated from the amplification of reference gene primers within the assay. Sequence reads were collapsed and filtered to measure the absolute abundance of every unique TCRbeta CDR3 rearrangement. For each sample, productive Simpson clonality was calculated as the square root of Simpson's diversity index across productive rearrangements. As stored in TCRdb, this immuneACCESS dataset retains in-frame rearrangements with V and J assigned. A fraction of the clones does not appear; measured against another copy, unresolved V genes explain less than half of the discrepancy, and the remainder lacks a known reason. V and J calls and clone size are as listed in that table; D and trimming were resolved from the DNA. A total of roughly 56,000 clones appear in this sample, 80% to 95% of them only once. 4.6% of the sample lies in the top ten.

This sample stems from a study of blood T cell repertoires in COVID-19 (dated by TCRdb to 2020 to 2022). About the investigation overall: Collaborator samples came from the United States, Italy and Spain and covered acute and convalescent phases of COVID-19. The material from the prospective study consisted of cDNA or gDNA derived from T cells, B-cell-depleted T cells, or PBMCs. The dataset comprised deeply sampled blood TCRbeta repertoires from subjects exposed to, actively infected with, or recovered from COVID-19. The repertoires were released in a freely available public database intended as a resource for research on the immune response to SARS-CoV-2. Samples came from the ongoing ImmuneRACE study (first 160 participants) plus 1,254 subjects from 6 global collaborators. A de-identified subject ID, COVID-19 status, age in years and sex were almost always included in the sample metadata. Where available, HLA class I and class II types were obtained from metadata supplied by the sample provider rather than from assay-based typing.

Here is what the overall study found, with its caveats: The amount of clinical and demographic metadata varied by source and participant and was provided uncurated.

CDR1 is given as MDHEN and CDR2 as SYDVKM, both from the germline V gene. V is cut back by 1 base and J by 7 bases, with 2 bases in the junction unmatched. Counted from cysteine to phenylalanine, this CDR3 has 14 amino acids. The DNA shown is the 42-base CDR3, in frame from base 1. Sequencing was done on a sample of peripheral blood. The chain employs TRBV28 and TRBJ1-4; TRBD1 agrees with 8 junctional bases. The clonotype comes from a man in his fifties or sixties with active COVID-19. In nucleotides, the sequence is TGTGCCAGCAGTTTATCAGGGGGCAGTGAAAAACTGTTTTTT. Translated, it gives CASSLSGGSEKLFF. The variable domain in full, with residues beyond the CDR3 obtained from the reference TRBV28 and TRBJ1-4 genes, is DVKVTQSSRYLVKRTGEKVFLECVQDMDHENMFWYRQDPGLGLRLIYFSYDVKMKEKGDIPEGYSVSREKKERFSLILESASTNQTSMYLCASSLSGGSEKLFFGSGTQLSVL.